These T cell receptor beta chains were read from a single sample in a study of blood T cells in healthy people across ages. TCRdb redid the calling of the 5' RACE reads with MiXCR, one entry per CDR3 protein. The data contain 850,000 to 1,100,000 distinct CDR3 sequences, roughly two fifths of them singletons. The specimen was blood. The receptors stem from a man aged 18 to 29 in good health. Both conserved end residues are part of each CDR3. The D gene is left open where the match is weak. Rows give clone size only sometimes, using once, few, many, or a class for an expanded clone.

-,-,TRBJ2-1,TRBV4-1,TGCGCCAGCAGATTAGGGGGTGAGCAGTTCTTC,CASRLGGEQFF
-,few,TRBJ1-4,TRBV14,TGTGCCAGCAGCCAAACCGGGACGATAAATGAAAAACTGTTTTTT,CASSQTGTINEKLFF
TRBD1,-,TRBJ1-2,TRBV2,TGTGCCATCGATACCAGGACAGGGGGCTACTATGGCTACACCTTC,CAIDTRTGGYYGYTF
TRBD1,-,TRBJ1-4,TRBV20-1,TGCAGTGCTAGAGATCAGGGGGCGGGAAAACTGTTTTTT,CSARDQGAGKLFF
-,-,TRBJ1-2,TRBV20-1,TGCAGTACTAGAGATCTACGGCCGGCGGGCTACACCTTC,CSTRDLRPAGYTF
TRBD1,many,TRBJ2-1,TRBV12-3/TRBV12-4,TGTGCCAGCCGACTTACAGGGGGGCGATACAATGAGCAGTTCTTC,CASRLTGGRYNEQFF
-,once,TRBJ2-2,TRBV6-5,TGTGCCAGTGCGGGGCAGGGATCCATCACCGGGGAGCTGTTTTTT,CASAGQGSITGELFF
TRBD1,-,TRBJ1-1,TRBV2,TGTGCCAGCAAATTGACAGGGGCGGCTGAAGCTTTCTTT,CASKLTGAAEAFF
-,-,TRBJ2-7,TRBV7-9,TGTGTCAGCAGCCCCTTTCGGGGACGATCCTACGAGCAGTACTTC,CVSSPFRGRSYEQYF
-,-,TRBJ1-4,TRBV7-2,TGTGCCAGCAGCACCGGGGGACGGACTAATGAAAAACTGTTTTTT,CASSTGGRTNEKLFF